This TCR beta chain appears in the sequencing data of a study of shared clonotypes between healthy human individuals. On the study more broadly: CD4 naive and memory got three plates each, CD8 naive two, CD8 memory one. Points from the study as a whole: Despite large depth, sorted-subset datasets appeared incompletely sequenced.

Trimming took 5 bases from V and 6 from J, leaving 17 bases between them. The CDR3 spans 15 residues. Per the germline V gene, CDR1 is SGHVS and CDR2 is FNYEAQ. As for this clone: The antigen is undetermined.

Clones were read by immunoSEQ multiplex PCR, and TCRdb kept only the in-frame ones, dropping some. In the table there are millions of clones, about 92% of which are singletons. The V call is TRBV7-6, the J call TRBJ2-1, with a weak D call TRBD2 (7 bases). The clonotype comes from a man aged 18 to 29 in good health. Sequencing was performed on naive CD4+ T cells sorted from blood. Described subset: CD45RA+ positively selected. The CDR3 region is CASSQGGALSNEQFF. In DNA, the CDR3 is TGTGCCAGCAGCCAAGGGGGGGCTTTGAGCAATGAGCAGTTCTTC.